This TCR beta chain was captured by sequencing in a study of blood T cells in healthy people across ages. The CDR3 is 16 residues long. Per germline, CDR1 ENHRY and CDR2 SYGVKD. The ends lost 3 bases at V and 2 bases at J; junction bases unmatched: 6. Extraction yielded at least 5 micrograms of total RNA per sample. The second PCR ran about 7 to 12 cycles with a sample-barcoded 5' primer and J-beta primers. Tagging of each cDNA molecule was performed by a template-switch adaptor with 12 random nucleotides. From the 5' RACE reads, TCRdb called clonotypes with MiXCR, one entry per CDR3 protein. The data contain 700,000 or so distinct CDR3 sequences, 20% to 25% of them singletons.

The chain joins TRBV10-3 to TRBJ2-7; 11 nucleotides agree with TRBD2. This sequence was found in a man aged 70-80 years in good health. The sample taken for sequencing was blood. The CDR3 reads CAISDPGLAVTYEQYF. CDR3 DNA sequence: TGTGCCATCAGTGACCCGGGACTAGCGGTAACCTACGAGCAGTACTTC.